One T cell receptor (beta chain) is described in this entry. This CDR3 region has 16 residues. Trimming cost V 3 bases and J 0 bases, with 11 bases left between them. Germline values: CDR1 KGHSH, CDR2 LQKENI. The sample is drawn from a study of cytomegalovirus exposure and HLA in healthy donors. Data came from immunoSEQ multiplex PCR; TCRdb stores just in-frame clones and leaves some out. The sample comprises 150,000 or so clones, about 88% of which are singletons, and around 9% rests with the top ten. This clonotype originated in a woman aged 18-29 years in good health and CMV-seropositive. This rearrangement joins TRBV18 to TRBJ2-2; a possible D gene is TRBD1 (6 bases). Sequencing was done on a sample of PBMCs. CDR3 in DNA: TGTGCCAGCTCACCGTGGGACATTGCGAACACCGGGGAGCTGTTTTTT. Protein product: CASSPWDIANTGELFF.